This TCR beta chain comes out of a study of control samples from healthy donors and cancer patients. The CDR3 has 14 residues. The V end was cut by 4 bases, the J end by 8 bases, with 15 bases between. Germline lookup yields CDR1 SEHNR and CDR2 FQNEAQ (reference sequence). Repertoires were generated with immunoSEQ multiplex PCR, while TCRdb's copy carries only in-frame clones and drops some. The profile shows 90,000 or so clones, 88% of them singletons. The sample consisted of blood. The genes are TRBV7-9 and TRBJ2-1, with D maybe TRBD2 (6 bases). The clonotype comes from a woman in her 70s in good health. The CDR3 spells CASSYWAGEDEQFF. The CDR3 region has the DNA TGTGCCAGCAGCTATTGGGCCGGGGAGGATGAGCAGTTCTTC. The variable domain in full, with the rest retrieved from reference TRBV7-9 and TRBJ2-1, is DTGVSQNPRHKITKRGQNVTFRCDPISEHNRLYWYRQTLGQGPEFLTYFQNEAQLEKSRLLSDRFSAERPKGSFSTLEIQRTEQGDSAMYLCASSYWAGEDEQFFGPGTRLTVL.